This T cell receptor beta chain was obtained from a study of blood T cell repertoires in COVID-19. This clone showed up just a few times. Germline and junction disagree at one end, which may indicate a read error. Original methodology: Amplified reference gene primers provided the basis for estimating nucleated cell counts. Data came from immunoSEQ multiplex PCR; TCRdb stores just in-frame clones and leaves some out. The D gene and trimming were derived from the DNA, and the V and J assignments and clone size from that table. This repertoire shows roughly 160,000 clones, less than 85% found once; its top ten account for less than 3%. Germline V gene lookup returns CDR1 WSHSY and CDR2 SAAADI. This CDR3 contains 15 residues.

The chain combines TRBV10-2 with TRBJ1-3; the match to TRBD1 covers 7 bases. The sample consisted of peripheral blood. The TCR sequence derives from an elderly woman with acute or convalescent COVID-19. Here the CDR3 reads CASSQSGGYGNTIYF. The CDR3 DNA sequence: TGCGCCAGCAGTCAGTCAGGGGGTTATGGAAACACCATATATTTT.